A single sample gave rise to the 30 T cell receptor beta chains below, sequenced in a study of T-cell memory formation after mild COVID-19. In TCRdb, the 5' RACE reads were re-called with MiXCR into one record per CDR3 protein. The sample yields 170,000 or so distinct CDR3 sequences, 20% to 25% seen once. Sequencing input: PBMCs or a T cell subset sorted from them (not recorded which). Every receptor here comes from an adult woman who had mild COVID-19 (a few samples of this study predate the infection). Cell type and time point are not known.

In this sample, this clonotype turned up a few times. This sequence joins TRBV5-1 and TRBJ2-5; 8 positions agree with TRBD1. The junction had 10 bases not matched to a gene; V was cut back by 4 bases and J by 5 bases. The CDR3 extends over 15 amino acids. From germline, CDR1 is SGHRS and CDR2 YFSETQ. CDR3 protein: CASSPTLTGAETQYF. The CDR3 DNA reads TGCGCCAGCAGCCCGACTTTGACAGGGGCGGAGACCCAGTACTTC.

This clonotype was seen only a few times. The chain couples TRBV12-3 or TRBV12-4 to TRBJ2-7; 7 bases map to TRBD1. This CDR3 has 16 residues. The V and J ends lost 6 bases and 2 bases, in that order; junction bases with no gene match: 13. CDR3 region: CASSPTGDLTTYEQYF. The CDR3 nucleotides read TGTGCCAGCAGCCCAACAGGGGACCTAACCACCTACGAGCAGTACTTC.

The CDR3 DNA follows: TGTGCCAGCAGGGTCGACGGCCTCTATGGCTACACCTTC. Protein sequence: CASRVDGLYGYTF. The chain is built from TRBV5-6 and TRBJ1-2; D is ambiguous. This CDR3 spans 13 amino acids. Trimming took off 5 bases at V and 4 bases at J, with 12 bases between the two ends. Per germline, CDR1 SGHDT and CDR2 YYEEEE.

The V gene is TRBV4-1, the J gene TRBJ1-2; D is undetermined. Per germline, CDR1 MGHRA and CDR2 YSYEKL. V was cut by 1 base and J by 6 bases, with 15 bases left in between. The CDR3 runs 15 residues. CDR3 sequence reads: CASSQVLELRDGYTF. CDR3 DNA sequence: TGCGCCAGCAGCCAAGTATTAGAGTTACGAGATGGCTACACCTTC.

This rearrangement joins TRBV20-1 to TRBJ2-3; TRBD1 matches at 8 bases. Losses at the gene ends were 7 bases for V and 1 base for J; bases not matched to a gene: 13. The CDR3 covers 16 residues. Germline lookup yields CDR1 DFQATT and CDR2 SNEGSKA (reference sequence). The CDR3 nucleotides read TGCAGTGTTCCGACAGGGGCCGCAAGGGGCACAGATACGCAGTATTTT. It translates to CSVPTGAARGTDTQYF.

This clonotype was detected ten times or more. V and J are TRBV7-9 and TRBJ2-7; D is unresolved. The germline V and J ends were trimmed by 1 base and 6 bases, with 4 bases remaining between them. The CDR3 runs to 11 residues. Germline CDR1 reads SEHNR; CDR2 reads FQNEAQ (reference sequence). The CDR3 sequence is CASSLGPEQYF. DNA for the CDR3: TGTGCCAGCAGCTTAGGACCCGAGCAGTACTTC. Full variable domain (missing parts from reference TRBV7-9 and TRBJ2-7): DTGVSQNPRHKITKRGQNVTFRCDPISEHNRLYWYRQTLGQGPEFLTYFQNEAQLEKSRLLSDRFSAERPKGSFSTLEIQRTEQGDSAMYLCASSLGPEQYFGPGTRLTVT.

The V call is TRBV11-2, the J call TRBJ2-5, with 9 bases aligning to TRBD2. Germline CDR1 SGHAT, CDR2 FQNNGV. V trimming: 4 bases; J trimming: 5 bases; junction bases outside the gene matches: 11. This CDR3 comprises 16 residues. CDR3 nucleotides: TGTGCCAGCAGCTCACGGACTAGCGCCTGGGGGGAGACCCAGTACTTC. It codes for CASSSRTSAWGETQYF.

The chain has TRBV6-5 and TRBJ1-1; 11 positions match TRBD1. The CDR3 is made up of 13 amino acids. Germline-derived CDR1 and CDR2 are MNHEY and SVGAGI. V gave up 8 bases and J gave up 4 bases; unmatched junction bases: 3. The CDR3 coding sequence is TGTGCCAGCGGAGGACAGGGGGCCACTGAAGCTTTCTTT. Translated: CASGGQGATEAFF.

This rearrangement joins TRBV20-1 to TRBJ2-7; D uncertain. Germline CDR1 reads DFQATT; CDR2 reads SNEGSKA (reference sequence). Trimming took off 5 bases at V and 2 bases at J, with 16 bases between the two ends. The CDR3 spans 14 residues. CDR3 in amino acids: CSASERSTPYEQYF. In DNA form, the CDR3 reads TGCAGTGCTTCAGAGCGTTCAACCCCCTACGAGCAGTACTTC.

This rearrangement joins TRBV6-1 to TRBJ1-5, with D uncertain. Trimming pared 2 bases from V and 10 bases from J, leaving 18 bases between. CDR1 MNHNS and CDR2 SASEGT come from the germline V gene. The length of the CDR3 is 15 residues. In DNA, the CDR3 is TGTGCCAGCAGTGAACCGATTGGCTTGGACTCCCCCCAGCATTTT. It yields the protein CASSEPIGLDSPQHF.

This clonotype was seen more than once but under ten times. V and J are TRBV7-3 and TRBJ2-2; possibly TRBD2 for D (6 bases). The V gene's germline CDR1 is SGHTA and CDR2 FQGTGA. CDR3 size: 13 residues. V was pared by 8 bases and J by 5 bases, with 12 bases between. For the CDR3, the DNA is TGTGCCAGCGGACGGGAGAGGACCGGGGAGCTGTTTTTT. This translates into CASGRERTGELFF.

This rearrangement joins TRBV12-3 or TRBV12-4 to TRBJ2-5; TRBD1 matches at 7 bases. V lost 6 bases, J lost 1 base, and 8 bases stayed unmatched. The CDR3 has 15 residues. The CDR3 protein is CASSQENRGQETQYF. The CDR3 bases are TGTGCCAGCAGCCAGGAGAACAGGGGCCAAGAGACCCAGTACTTC.

This clonotype was counted many times. The chain carries TRBV7-9 and TRBJ2-5; possibly TRBD1 for D (5 bases). Germline CDR1 is SEHNR and CDR2 is FQNEAQ (reference sequence). This CDR3 contains 15 residues. Trimming left V 2 bases short and J 5 bases short, with 15 bases between. Written as DNA, the CDR3 is TGTGCCAGCAGCTTATTCGCGGCAGGGCCGGAGACCCAGTACTTC. Protein sequence: CASSLFAAGPETQYF. Together with reference TRBV7-9 and TRBJ2-5, the CDR3 gives the full variable domain: DTGVSQNPRHKITKRGQNVTFRCDPISEHNRLYWYRQTLGQGPEFLTYFQNEAQLEKSRLLSDRFSAERPKGSFSTLEIQRTEQGDSAMYLCASSLFAAGPETQYFGPGTRLLVL.

This chain uses TRBV4-3 with TRBJ2-3, with D tentatively TRBD1 or TRBD2 (6 bases each). CDR1 LGHNA and CDR2 YSLEER come from the germline V gene. The CDR3 is 17 residues long. Trimming shortened V by 1 base and J by 3 bases, and 17 bases separated the two germline ends. CDR3 bases: TGCGCCAGCAGCCAAGGGAGGGGCACCCAGGGGACAGATACGCAGTATTTT. It translates to CASSQGRGTQGTDTQYF.

In this sample, this clonotype turned up many times. The CDR3 region has the DNA TGTGCCAGCAGCTTAGGTCCAGCGGGGGGCCGCAATGAGCAGTTCTTC. Protein product: CASSLGPAGGRNEQFF. The rearrangement links TRBV7-8 to TRBJ2-1; TRBD2 aligns across 9 bases. The germline CDR1 and CDR2 sequences are SGHVS and FQNEAQ. V lost 1 base to trimming and J lost 6 bases; unmatched junction nucleotides: 7. CDR3 length: 16 residues.

The chain uses TRBV12-3 or TRBV12-4 and TRBJ2-1, with unresolved D. This CDR3 region has 13 residues. Trimming took 5 bases from V and 6 from J, leaving 11 bases between them. CDR3 residues: CASSAPPGNEQFF. The CDR3 DNA follows: TGTGCCAGCAGTGCCCCCCCCGGCAATGAGCAGTTCTTC.

This sequence joins TRBV6-5 and TRBJ2-1, with unresolved D. V was clipped by 2 bases and J by 7 bases, with 12 bases between them. CDR3 length equals 14 residues. Germline lookup yields CDR1 MNHEY and CDR2 SVGAGI. CDR3 in DNA: TGTGCCAGCAGTTACGTAGGTGCCCCAAATGAGCAGTTCTTC. It is translated as CASSYVGAPNEQFF.

In this sample, this clonotype turned up a few times. The J gene is TRBJ2-3, the V gene TRBV20-1; D is uncertain. Per the germline V gene, CDR1 is DFQATT and CDR2 is SNEGSKA (reference sequence). V was shortened by 3 bases and J by 2 bases, with 6 bases between the two germline ends. The CDR3 totals 12 residues. CDR3 region: CSARAATDTQYF. CDR3 coding DNA: TGCAGTGCTAGGGCAGCCACAGATACGCAGTATTTT.

The chain carries TRBV7-9 and TRBJ2-3; the match to TRBD2 covers 7 bases. Germline V lookup: CDR1 SEHNR, CDR2 FQNEAQ (reference sequence). The CDR3 is 22 residues long. Trimming cost V 6 bases and J 0 bases; bases outside gene matches: 27. CDR3 amino acids: CASRDLSGRGRPHGASTDTQYF. The CDR3 DNA follows: TGTGCCAGCAGGGACCTATCCGGGCGGGGGAGACCTCATGGTGCTAGCACAGATACGCAGTATTTT.

This clonotype was seen only a few times. This rearrangement joins TRBV19 to TRBJ1-3; D is unresolved. CDR3 size: 15 residues. CDR1 is LNHDA, CDR2 SQIVND, per germline (reference sequence). V was shortened by 0 bases and J by 2 bases, with 8 bases between the two germline ends. The CDR3 sequence is CASSIDQLPGNTIYF. The CDR3, as DNA: TGTGCCAGTAGTATAGATCAGCTACCTGGAAACACCATATATTTT.

The chain couples TRBV4-1 to TRBJ1-2; 7 bases line up with TRBD1. CDR3 length: 16 amino acids. V shed 5 bases and J 2 bases; nucleotides not matched to a gene: 11. Germline V gives CDR1 MGHRA, CDR2 YSYEKL. In DNA, the CDR3 is TGCGCCAGCAGCTCTCGGACAGGCGGAATGAACTATGGCTACACCTTC. It codes for CASSSRTGGMNYGYTF.

This clonotype was observed a few times. This sequence joins TRBV19 and TRBJ2-7, with D possibly TRBD1 on 6 matching bases. From germline, CDR1 is LNHDA and CDR2 SQIVND (reference sequence). Trimming removed 5 bases from V and 3 bases from J, with 11 bases in between. This CDR3 is 13 amino acids long. Here the CDR3 reads CASSPPGVYEQYF. CDR3 sequence (DNA): TGTGCCAGTAGTCCGCCAGGGGTCTACGAGCAGTACTTC.

The chain uses TRBV29-1 and TRBJ1-1; 9 positions match TRBD1. Germline V gives CDR1 SQVTM, CDR2 ANQGSEA. V lost 7 bases, J lost 6 bases, and 12 bases stayed unmatched. This CDR3 spans 14 amino acids. CDR3 DNA sequence: TGCAGCGCCGCGCCGGGACAGGGAGGACCTGAAGCTTTCTTT. It translates to CSAAPGQGGPEAFF. Drawing the rest from reference TRBV29-1 and TRBJ1-1, the complete variable domain is SAVISQKPSRDICQRGTSLTIQCQVDSQVTMMFWYRQQPGQSLTLIATANQGSEATYESGFVIDKFPISRPNLTFSTLTVSNMSPEDSSIYLCSAAPGQGGPEAFFGQGTRLTVV.

There are many counts of this clonotype. The J gene is TRBJ2-7, the V gene TRBV7-9, with TRBD1 identical over 9 bases. The V gene's germline CDR1 is SEHNR and CDR2 FQNEAQ (reference sequence). This CDR3 region has 12 residues. The junction had 1 base not matched to a gene; V was cut back by 4 bases and J by 6 bases. The CDR3 protein is CASSSTGGEQYF. The CDR3 bases are TGTGCCAGCAGCTCGACAGGGGGCGAGCAGTACTTC. Full variable domain (remainder filled in from reference TRBV7-9 and TRBJ2-7): DTGVSQNPRHKITKRGQNVTFRCDPISEHNRLYWYRQTLGQGPEFLTYFQNEAQLEKSRLLSDRFSAERPKGSFSTLEIQRTEQGDSAMYLCASSSTGGEQYFGPGTRLTVT.

The J gene is TRBJ2-5, the V gene TRBV24-1; D call uncertain. V gave up 3 bases and J gave up 4 bases, with 17 bases separating them. This CDR3 spans 16 amino acids. Germline V gene data show CDR1 as KGHDR and CDR2 as SFDVKD. The CDR3 sequence is CATSDETLGRGETQYF. The CDR3 DNA sequence: TGTGCCACCAGTGATGAAACCTTAGGGCGAGGAGAGACCCAGTACTTC.

The chain couples TRBV4-1 to TRBJ2-3, with 9 bases lining up with TRBD1. This CDR3 has 17 amino acids. Trimming at V came to 5 bases and at J to 1 base, leaving 10 bases not matched to a gene. CDR1 is MGHRA and CDR2 is YSYEKL in the germline V gene. CDR3: CASSSRDRVDGTDTQYF. CDR3 in DNA: TGCGCCAGCAGCTCCCGGGACAGGGTAGATGGCACAGATACGCAGTATTTT.

This clonotype has only a few counts. The chain couples TRBV4-1 to TRBJ2-7; 8 bases are a match to TRBD1. The V and J ends lost 4 bases and 3 bases, in that order; junction bases with no gene match: 8. The CDR3 sequence is 15 residues long. Germline CDR1 reads MGHRA; CDR2 reads YSYEKL. In nucleotides, the CDR3 is TGCGCCAGCAGCCCAAGCCCAGGGGGCTTCTACGAGCAGTACTTC. It codes for CASSPSPGGFYEQYF.

This clonotype showed up just a few times. This chain links TRBV6-6 with TRBJ1-1, with 8 bases lining up with TRBD1. Per germline, CDR1 MNHNY and CDR2 SVGAGI (reference sequence). With V trimmed by 6 bases and J by 0 bases, 3 bases remained unmatched. The CDR3 runs to 14 residues. The CDR3 DNA reads TGTGCCAGCAGGGCAGGGGGCTTGAACACTGAAGCTTTCTTT. It translates to CASRAGGLNTEAFF.

This clonotype was found a few times. J is TRBJ2-1 and V is TRBV29-1, with 7 bases matching TRBD1. Looked up from germline, CDR1 is SQVTM and CDR2 is ANQGSEA. The V and J ends lost 8 bases and 1 base, in that order; junction bases with no gene match: 5. The CDR3 has 13 amino acids. The CDR3 DNA follows: TGCAGCATCCGGGACAGATCCTACAATGAGCAGTTCTTC. Translation: CSIRDRSYNEQFF.

J is TRBJ1-1 and V is TRBV2; perhaps TRBD1 as D (6 bases). The CDR3 is 18 residues long. The germline V and J ends were trimmed by 6 bases and 0 bases, with 23 bases remaining between them. Per the germline V gene, CDR1 is SNHLY and CDR2 is FYNNEI. CDR3 DNA sequence: TGTGCCAGCAGGCCGCTGCCACCCGCGGGGGCAATGAACACTGAAGCTTTCTTT. Encoded protein: CASRPLPPAGAMNTEAFF.